Following are 29 T cell receptor beta chains from one sample sequenced in a study of graft-versus-host responses after intestinal transplantation. From the graft tissue, intraepithelial and lamina propria lymphocytes were released through processing. Only in-frame clones appear in the TCRdb table, and some are missing; sequencing was by immunoSEQ multiplex PCR. Of about 16,000 clones listed, 75% to 85% are singletons. Sequenced material: ileum tissue, taken less than 600 days after intestinal transplantation. All receptors derive from a human patient who received an intestinal transplant, so some T cells may come from the graft donor.

In its sample, this clone was seen a few times. This chain connects TRBV5-6 to TRBJ1-6; the match to TRBD1 covers 9 bases. Germline CDR1 SGHDT, CDR2 YYEEEE. V shed 2 bases and J 0 bases; nucleotides not matched to a gene: 6. The CDR3 runs 18 residues. CDR3 amino acids: CASSFWTGASSYNSPLHF. CDR3 in DNA: TGTGCCAGCAGCTTCTGGACAGGGGCAAGCTCCTATAATTCACCCCTCCACTTT.

The chain employs TRBV30 and TRBJ2-1; 7 bases are shared with TRBD1. Germline CDR1 and CDR2: GTSNPN and SVGIG (reference sequence). The CDR3 is 11 residues long. Losses at the gene ends were 7 bases for V and 10 bases for J; bases not matched to a gene: 7. CDR3 sequence: CASDRVREQFF. The CDR3 DNA reads as TGTGCCTCCGACAGGGTAAGGGAGCAGTTCTTC.

This chain uses TRBV7-2 with TRBJ2-3; no definite D call. V lost 1 base and J 1 base, leaving 6 bases between the germline ends. Germline loops: CDR1 SGHTA, CDR2 FQGNSA. The CDR3 has 14 residues. CDR3 nucleotides: TGTGCCAGCAGCTTAGTTCAGGGCACAGATACGCAGTATTTT. This gives the protein CASSLVQGTDTQYF.

This clone has more than one count but fewer than ten. V is TRBV5-1 and J is TRBJ1-1, with D maybe TRBD1 (6 bases). The CDR3 sequence is 14 residues long. The V gene's germline CDR1 is SGHRS and CDR2 YFSETQ. V lost 4 bases and J 1 base, leaving 11 bases between the germline ends. The CDR3 sequence: CASSNRAQNTEAFF. In DNA, the CDR3 is TGCGCCAGCAGCAACAGGGCCCAGAACACTGAAGCTTTCTTT.

Only a few counts were recorded for this clone. The rearrangement joins TRBV14 to TRBJ1-6; D is ambiguous. Per germline, CDR1 SGHDN and CDR2 FVKESK. The ends were cut back, 4 bases at V and 0 bases at J, with 7 bases in the middle. The CDR3 loop spans 15 amino acids. This CDR3 is CASSPPGSYNSPLHF. DNA of the CDR3: TGTGCCAGCAGCCCCCCCGGCTCCTATAATTCACCCCTCCACTTT.

The V call is TRBV4-1, the J call TRBJ1-1, with D perhaps matching TRBD1 (6 bases). CDR3 length equals 13 residues. Trimming removed 4 bases at V and 7 bases at J, with 13 bases between. Germline V CDR1 and CDR2: MGHRA, YSYEKL. The chain's CDR3 is CASSPTGAFEAFF. The CDR3 DNA reads TGCGCCAGCAGCCCGACAGGAGCCTTTGAAGCTTTCTTT.

The V call is TRBV5-1, the J call TRBJ2-2; 7 positions agree with TRBD1. CDR3 length: 15 amino acids. Trimming removed 0 bases from V and 4 bases from J; junction bases left unmatched: 3. Germline-derived CDR1 and CDR2 are SGHRS and YFSETQ. CDR3 in amino acids: CASSLETGATGELFF. The CDR3 DNA follows: TGCGCCAGCAGCTTGGAAACAGGGGCCACCGGGGAGCTGTTTTTT.

This clone was observed once. The gene calls are TRBV5-1 and TRBJ2-3, with 7 bases lining up with TRBD1. Germline V CDR1 and CDR2: SGHRS, YFSETQ. CDR3 size: 15 residues. The V gene end was trimmed by 2 bases and the J gene end by 1 base; junction bases not matched to a gene: 4. CDR3 bases: TGCGCCAGCAGCTTACAGGGGAAGGGCACAGATACGCAGTATTTT. This encodes CASSLQGKGTDTQYF. The full variable domain, rest sourced from reference TRBV5-1 and TRBJ2-3, is KAGVTQTPRYLIKTRGQQVTLSCSPISGHRSVSWYQQTPGQGLQFLFEYFSETQRNKGNFPGRFSGRQFSNSRSEMNVSTLELGDSALYLCASSLQGKGTDTQYFGPGTRLTVL.

The chain links TRBV29-1 to TRBJ1-5; D call uncertain. Germline V gene lookup returns CDR1 SQVTM and CDR2 ANQGSEA. This CDR3 comprises 13 residues. V lost 4 bases and J 4 bases, leaving 11 bases between the germline ends. CDR3 DNA sequence: TGCAGCGTTGGGTGGGGAAATAATCAGCCCCAGCATTTT. Translation: CSVGWGNNQPQHF.

V is TRBV18 and J is TRBJ2-3; D tentatively reads TRBD1 or TRBD2 (5 bases each). CDR1 is KGHSH, CDR2 LQKENI, per germline. CDR3 length: 13 amino acids. Trimming took off 0 bases at V and 4 bases at J, with 5 bases between the two ends. Here the CDR3 reads CASSPPGADTQYF. CDR3 nucleotide sequence: TGTGCCAGCTCACCACCGGGGGCAGATACGCAGTATTTT.

This chain joins TRBV5-5 and TRBJ2-7; weak D call: TRBD1 (5 bases). The ends were cut back, 1 base at V and 2 bases at J, with 13 bases in the middle. This CDR3 is built from 15 residues. Germline CDR1 is SGHKS and CDR2 is YYEKEE (reference sequence). Here the CDR3 reads CASSLRSGFPYEQYF. The CDR3 DNA sequence: TGTGCCAGCAGCTTGAGGTCAGGGTTTCCCTACGAGCAGTACTTC.

The J gene is TRBJ2-1, the V gene TRBV10-1; 10 nucleotides line up with TRBD1. Germline V lookup: CDR1 WNHNN, CDR2 SYGVQD (reference sequence). The CDR3 has 14 residues. Trimming cost V 5 bases and J 5 bases; bases outside gene matches: 3. In DNA, the CDR3 is TGCGCCAGCAGTAAGGGGACAGGGGACAATGAGCAGTTCTTC. Protein: CASSKGTGDNEQFF.

The chain uses TRBV5-5 and TRBJ1-2; no clear D. The CDR3 has 14 amino acids. V was clipped by 2 bases and J by 0 bases, with 8 bases between them. CDR1 SGHKS and CDR2 YYEKEE come from the germline V gene (reference sequence). This chain's CDR3 is CASSFAQTNYGYTF. DNA for the CDR3: TGTGCCAGCAGCTTTGCACAAACTAACTATGGCTACACCTTC.

This clone is a singleton in its sample. The chain couples TRBV5-1 to TRBJ1-2; TRBD1 matches 7 bases. Germline values: CDR1 SGHRS, CDR2 YFSETQ. V shed 3 bases and J 4 bases; nucleotides not matched to a gene: 6. This CDR3 is 14 amino acids long. CDR3 coding DNA: TGCGCCAGCAGCTCCGTGACAGGGCCCTATGGCTACACCTTC. Residues: CASSSVTGPYGYTF.

The chain joins TRBV7-8 to TRBJ2-1; 11 bases align to TRBD2. Germline V gene sequence: CDR1 SGHVS, CDR2 FQNEAQ. V lost 4 bases and J lost 9; bases outside the gene matches: 8. The CDR3 spans 15 residues. The DNA of the CDR3 is TGTGCCAGCAGCTCCGGACTAGCGGGTGTAACTGAGCAGTTCTTC. Protein sequence: CASSSGLAGVTEQFF.

The chain links TRBV7-3 to TRBJ1-3; 9 bases are a match to TRBD1. This CDR3 has 17 amino acids. From germline, CDR1 is SGHTA and CDR2 FQGTGA. The V and J ends lost 4 bases and 3 bases, in that order; junction bases with no gene match: 10. CDR3 sequence reads: CASSSDRGILGGNTIYF. CDR3 nucleotide sequence: TGTGCCAGCAGCTCGGACAGGGGTATCCTTGGTGGAAACACCATATATTTT.

The chain joins TRBV6-1 to TRBJ2-5, with TRBD2 matching 12 bases. From germline, CDR1 is MNHNS and CDR2 SASEGT. The CDR3 is 13 residues long. The trim removed 8 bases at V and 2 bases at J, leaving 0 bases unmatched. This chain's CDR3 is CASGTSGQETQYF. DNA of the CDR3: TGTGCCAGCGGGACTAGCGGGCAAGAGACCCAGTACTTC.

The chain carries TRBV6-5 and TRBJ1-1; TRBD1 might be the D (6 bases). From germline, CDR1 is MNHEY and CDR2 SVGAGI. The CDR3 extends over 14 amino acids. The V end was cut by 8 bases, the J end by 3 bases, with 16 bases between. CDR3 region: CASRRGPGDTEAFF. The CDR3 DNA sequence: TGTGCCAGCCGGCGGGGGCCCGGGGACACTGAAGCTTTCTTT.

The J gene is TRBJ2-2, the V gene TRBV29-1; D not resolved. The CDR3 has 14 residues. CDR1 is SQVTM, CDR2 ANQGSEA, per germline. Trimming removed 2 bases at V and 2 bases at J, with 9 bases between. CDR3 DNA: TGCAGCGTTGAACCAACGTCTAACACCGGGGAGCTGTTTTTT. Protein sequence: CSVEPTSNTGELFF.

This chain connects TRBV25-1 to TRBJ2-3, with D unclear. Per germline, CDR1 MGHDK and CDR2 SYGVNS. The ends were cut back, 1 base at V and 5 bases at J, with 19 bases in the middle. CDR3 length: 17 amino acids. CDR3 protein: CASSELSGLGSKDTQYF. Written as DNA, the CDR3 is TGTGCCAGCAGTGAATTAAGTGGATTGGGTTCTAAAGATACGCAGTATTTT.

The chain couples TRBV7-2 to TRBJ2-3, with a tentative D call TRBD1 (6 bases). CDR1 is SGHTA and CDR2 is FQGNSA in the germline V gene. The CDR3 is made up of 13 amino acids. V was clipped by 2 bases and J by 12 bases, with 15 bases between them. The CDR3 loop is CASSLQIRQDQYF. Here the CDR3 DNA reads TGTGCCAGCAGCTTACAGATTCGACAGGATCAGTATTTT.

J is TRBJ1-5 and V is TRBV21-1; TRBD1, the D gene given by the table, was not confirmed from the DNA. TRBV21-1 is a documented pseudogene. CDR3 length: 17 residues. CDR3 nucleotides: TGTGCCAGCAGGTCACAGGGTCGGGTATGGGGCAATCAGCCCCAGCATTTT. Translation: CASRSQGRVWGNQPQHF.

This clone was recorded only once. The rearrangement links TRBV18 to TRBJ2-7; D is unresolved. The CDR3 is 15 amino acids. With 1 base removed from V and 1 base from J, the gap between germline ends came to 11 bases. Germline CDR1 KGHSH, CDR2 LQKENI. This CDR3 reads CASSPLVQGSYEQYF. The CDR3 DNA reads TGTGCCAGCTCACCACTTGTACAAGGATCCTACGAGCAGTACTTC.

This rearrangement joins TRBV29-1 to TRBJ1-1; 10 bases match TRBD1. Germline lookup yields CDR1 SQVTM and CDR2 ANQGSEA. V lost 6 bases and J lost 2; bases outside the gene matches: 3. The CDR3 sequence is 13 residues long. CDR3 region: CSVDRGGNTEAFF. The DNA of the CDR3 is TGCAGCGTGGACAGGGGGGGAAACACTGAAGCTTTCTTT.

The genes are TRBV7-8 and TRBJ2-5; D is perhaps TRBD1 (5 bases). V was pared by 0 bases and J by 3 bases, with 14 bases between. The CDR3 has 16 amino acids. Looked up from germline, CDR1 is SGHVS and CDR2 is FQNEAQ. CDR3 DNA sequence: TGTGCCAGCAGCTTAGCTCCATCGACAGTTGAAGAGACCCAGTACTTC. It translates to CASSLAPSTVEETQYF.

The chain joins TRBV13 to TRBJ2-1; D ambiguous. Looked up from germline, CDR1 is PRHDT and CDR2 is FYEKMQ (reference sequence). Trimming cost V 0 bases and J 5 bases, with 11 bases left between them. The CDR3 totals 15 residues. The CDR3 loop reads CASSLGSPRNNEQFF. The CDR3, as DNA: TGTGCCAGCAGCTTAGGGTCCCCTAGAAACAATGAGCAGTTCTTC.

A few counts support this clone. The chain uses TRBV4-1 and TRBJ2-3, with a possible D match to TRBD2 (5 bases). CDR1 is MGHRA, CDR2 YSYEKL, per germline. V was cut by 4 bases and J by 1 base, with 18 bases left in between. The CDR3 is made up of 17 amino acids. The chain's CDR3 is CASSRNREKEGTDTQYF. As DNA, the CDR3 is TGCGCCAGCAGCCGAAACCGGGAAAAAGAGGGCACAGATACGCAGTATTTT.

The rearrangement joins TRBV4-1 to TRBJ1-3; TRBD1 matches 11 bases. This CDR3 is 21 amino acids long. Losses at the gene ends were 0 bases for V and 2 bases for J; bases not matched to a gene: 15. Germline CDR1 and CDR2: MGHRA and YSYEKL. The CDR3 protein is CASSQEFTSDRGQRAGNTIYF. CDR3 DNA sequence: TGCGCCAGCAGCCAAGAGTTCACGTCGGACAGGGGGCAAAGGGCTGGAAACACCATATATTTT.

This chain links TRBV2 with TRBJ2-7, with 8 bases identical to TRBD1. Losses at the gene ends were 6 bases for V and 3 bases for J; bases not matched to a gene: 7. This CDR3 has 14 amino acids. Per the germline V gene, CDR1 is SNHLY and CDR2 is FYNNEI. The CDR3, as DNA: TGTGCCAGCAGGGACAGGGAGCACCTCTACGAGCAGTACTTC. As protein: CASRDREHLYEQYF.